This T cell receptor (beta chain) stems from a study of T cell responses to AZD1222 COVID-19 vaccine. Germline loops: CDR1 SEHNR, CDR2 FQNEAQ (reference sequence). V was pared by 5 bases and J by 5 bases, with 15 bases between. CDR3 length: 14 residues. Profiling relied on immunoSEQ multiplex PCR, and the TCRdb table lists in-frame clones only, not all of them. This table holds roughly 150,000 clones, 87% found once. The rearrangement uses TRBV7-9 and TRBJ1-1; possible D gene TRBD1, 6 bases. The sequences come from peripheral blood, collected 28 days after the second AZD1222 dose. This receptor was taken from an adult who received the AZD1222 COVID-19 vaccine. CDR3 nucleotides: TGTGCCAGCAGCCTTGGTGGGGGGCGGACTGAAGCTTTCTTT. Its translation is CASSLGGGRTEAFF.